This T cell receptor beta chain was retrieved from a study of blood T cell repertoires in COVID-19. Turning to the study itself: Sources were T cells, B-cell-depleted T cells, or PBMCs; the material itself was cDNA or gDNA.

Germline CDR1 and CDR2: SGHVS and FNYEAQ. The CDR3 runs 19 residues. Losses at the gene ends were 0 bases for V and 0 bases for J; bases not matched to a gene: 7. The sample holds one count of this clone. Original methodology: It was from reference gene primer amplification that nucleated cell counts were estimated. The method was immunoSEQ multiplex PCR; TCRdb's version includes in-frame clones alone and lacks a portion of them. V and J calls and clone size are those listed in that table; D and trimming were worked out from the DNA. The table lists about 480,000 clones, roughly 90% of them singletons.

The chain carries TRBV7-6 and TRBJ2-6; 8 bases align to TRBD2. The specimen sequenced was PBMCs or T cells enriched from blood (not recorded which). This receptor was taken from a woman aged 40-49 years who had recovered from COVID-19. The CDR3 loop is CASSLADSGEHSGANVLTF. CDR3 coding DNA: TGTGCCAGCAGCTTAGCCGATAGCGGGGAACACTCTGGGGCCAACGTCCTGACTTTC.